One sample yielded the 15 T cell receptor beta chains listed below, sequenced in a study of siplizumab effects on memory and regulatory T cells (dated by TCRdb to between 2019 and 2020). Library prep was done by the immunoSEQ multiplex PCR assay. TCRdb stores this immuneACCESS table with in-frame sequences only. Part of the clones is absent; in the studies checked, under half of the shortfall reflects unresolved V genes, and no reason is known for the rest. The sample table lists over 10,000 clones, more than 40% of them with a count of one. About 38% of the sample is taken by the ten largest. Cells from the mixed lymphocyte reactions were cocultured for five to seven days at 37 degrees C. These receptors are not linked to any known antigen. Sequences were obtained from CFSE-low (dividing) CD8+ T cells sorted from an allogeneic mixed lymphocyte reaction. Source of these receptors: a human donor in good health; the cells came from an allogeneic mixed lymphocyte reaction. Some clones in this sample may be carry-over from other donors' samples.

The rearrangement links TRBV19 to TRBJ1-2; the D is unclear. CDR3 size: 11 residues. V was pared by 10 bases and J by 4 bases, with 10 bases between. Germline-derived CDR1 and CDR2 are LNHDA and SQIVND (reference sequence). The DNA for the CDR3 is TGTGCCACCGGACTGATCTATGGCTACACCTTC. It encodes CATGLIYGYTF. Combining the CDR3 with reference TRBV19 and TRBJ1-2 gives the whole variable domain DGGITQSPKYLFRKEGQNVTLSCEQNLNHDAMYWYRQDPGQGLRLIYYSQIVNDFQKGDIAEGYSVSREKKESFPLTVTSAQKNPTAFYLCATGLIYGYTFGSGTRLTVV.

There are a few counts of this clone. The chain links TRBV7-8 to TRBJ2-7; D not certain. This CDR3 spans 12 amino acids. The germline V gene encodes CDR1 SGHVS and CDR2 FQNEAQ. Trimming removed 5 bases at V and 0 bases at J, with 5 bases between. DNA for the CDR3: TGTGCCAGCAGCCACAGCTCCTACGAGCAGTACTTC. Its protein is CASSHSSYEQYF.

The chain joins TRBV7-9 to TRBJ1-5; D gene unclear. The V and J ends lost 2 bases and 0 bases respectively, with 8 bases between them. Germline V gene lookup returns CDR1 SEHNR and CDR2 FQNEAQ (reference sequence). CDR3 size: 15 residues. The CDR3 nucleotides read TGTGCCAGCAGCTTATCGGGGAATAGCAATCAGCCCCAGCATTTT. Protein product: CASSLSGNSNQPQHF.

This clone was counted many times. The genes are TRBV27 and TRBJ2-7; D is uncertain. With 3 bases removed from V and 3 bases from J, the gap between germline ends came to 9 bases. The CDR3 is 13 amino acids. Looked up from germline, CDR1 is MNHEY and CDR2 is SMNVEV (reference sequence). CDR3 in DNA: TGTGCCAGCAGTTTGGGCTCTATCTACGAGCAGTACTTC. Its translation: CASSLGSIYEQYF.

J is TRBJ2-7 and V is TRBV11-2, with 7 bases matching TRBD2. The germline V gene encodes CDR1 SGHAT and CDR2 FQNNGV. After removal of 5 bases from V and 1 base from J, the junction contained 5 bases not matched to a gene. This CDR3 has 14 residues. CDR3 nucleotide sequence: TGTGCCAGCAGCCCCCGGGACTATTCCTACGAGCAGTACTTC. It codes for CASSPRDYSYEQYF.

The sample holds many counts of this clone. V usage is TRBV19 and J usage is TRBJ2-1; D is possibly TRBD1 (6 bases). The CDR3 is 16 amino acids. Germline-derived CDR1 and CDR2 are LNHDA and SQIVND (reference sequence). Trimming stripped 0 bases from V and 4 bases from J, with 13 bases between. As DNA, the CDR3 is TGTGCCAGTAGTATAGATACGGACAGTACTTACAATGAGCAGTTCTTC. Protein sequence: CASSIDTDSTYNEQFF.

The genes are TRBV7-6 and TRBJ2-3; D possibly matches TRBD1 or TRBD2 (5 bases each). Deletions cut 4 bases from V and 3 bases from J, with 14 bases between. The length of the CDR3 is 15 residues. Germline V CDR1 and CDR2: SGHVS, FNYEAQ. DNA for the CDR3: TGTGCCAGCAGCTCAACCACCAGGGAGACAGATACGCAGTATTTT. Amino acid sequence: CASSSTTRETDTQYF. Supplemented by reference TRBV7-6 and TRBJ2-3, the full variable domain reads GAGVSQSPRYKVTKRGQDVALRCDPISGHVSLYWYRQALGQGPEFLTYFNYEAQQDKSGLPNDRFSAERPEGSISTLTIQRTEQRDSAMYRCASSSTTRETDTQYFGPGTRLTVL.

This clone was observed a handful of times. This chain joins TRBV11-2 and TRBJ1-1; D possibly corresponds to TRBD1 (5 bases). The CDR3 has 14 residues. Deletions cut 1 base from V and 0 bases from J, with 6 bases between. In germline, CDR1 is SGHAT, CDR2 FQNNGV. CDR3: CASSLGGLNTEAFF. The CDR3 region has the DNA TGTGCCAGCAGCTTAGGGGGACTGAACACTGAAGCTTTCTTT.

The chain employs TRBV7-9 and TRBJ2-3, with 8 bases lining up with TRBD2. Germline-derived CDR1 and CDR2 are SEHNR and FQNEAQ (reference sequence). With 4 bases clipped from V and 4 bases from J, the junction kept 7 bases outside the gene matches. There are 15 residues in the CDR3. The CDR3 nucleotides read TGTGCCAGCAGCTCCCCGGGGGGGGCTTCAGATACGCAGTATTTT. Its translation: CASSSPGGASDTQYF. Combining the CDR3 with reference TRBV7-9 and TRBJ2-3 gives the whole variable domain DTGVSQNPRHKITKRGQNVTFRCDPISEHNRLYWYRQTLGQGPEFLTYFQNEAQLEKSRLLSDRFSAERPKGSFSTLEIQRTEQGDSAMYLCASSSPGGASDTQYFGPGTRLTVL.

The V and J genes are TRBV4-1 and TRBJ2-5, with 7 nucleotides matching TRBD2. The DNA matches TRBJ2-7 better at its end, which makes the J call doubtful. Germline CDR1 is MGHRA and CDR2 is YSYEKL. There are 15 residues in the CDR3. The chain's CDR3 is CASSQTAGTTYEQYF. For the CDR3, the DNA is TGCGCCAGCAGCCAAACCGCCGGGACTACTTACGAGCAGTACTTC.

The chain has TRBV6-1 and TRBJ2-2; D perhaps matches TRBD2 (5 bases). Germline CDR1 is MNHNS and CDR2 is SASEGT. The CDR3 sequence is 13 residues long. The V end was cut by 6 bases, the J end by 3 bases, with 8 bases between. CDR3 region: CASRGLHTGELFF. The CDR3 bases are TGTGCCAGCAGAGGACTCCACACCGGGGAGCTGTTTTTT.

The chain uses TRBV7-9 and TRBJ2-5; TRBD2 might be the D (6 bases). The CDR3 covers 14 residues. The germline CDR1 and CDR2 sequences are SEHNR and FQNEAQ (reference sequence). Trimming left V 5 bases short and J 5 bases short, with 15 bases between. Here the CDR3 DNA reads TGTGCCAGCAGCCAGACTAGTAACTGGGAGACCCAGTACTTC. Its protein product is CASSQTSNWETQYF. Using reference TRBV7-9 and TRBJ2-5 for the parts outside the CDR3, the full variable domain is DTGVSQNPRHKITKRGQNVTFRCDPISEHNRLYWYRQTLGQGPEFLTYFQNEAQLEKSRLLSDRFSAERPKGSFSTLEIQRTEQGDSAMYLCASSQTSNWETQYFGPGTRLLVL.

The chain recombines TRBV9 with TRBJ2-3, with 9 bases matching TRBD2. Germline loops: CDR1 SGDLS, CDR2 YYNGEE. This CDR3 comprises 16 residues. J was trimmed by 7 bases and V by 1 base; bases with no gene match: 10. CDR3 in amino acids: CASSVTPAGGVNTQYF. The CDR3 bases are TGTGCCAGCAGCGTAACCCCAGCGGGGGGCGTAAATACGCAGTATTTT.

The J gene is TRBJ2-2, the V gene TRBV2, with 8 bases fitting TRBD1. Germline V gene sequence: CDR1 SNHLY, CDR2 FYNNEI. CDR3 length: 14 amino acids. The V segment lost 5 bases and the J segment 3 bases; nucleotides outside the gene matches: 2. CDR3 in amino acids: CASSYRGDTGELFF. CDR3 coding DNA: TGTGCCAGCAGTTACAGGGGGGACACCGGGGAGCTGTTTTTT. The full variable domain, completed using reference TRBV2 and TRBJ2-2, is EPEVTQTPSHQVTQMGQEVILRCVPISNHLYFYWYRQILGQKVEFLVSFYNNEISEKSEIFDDQFSVERPDGSNFTLKIRSTKLEDSAMYFCASSYRGDTGELFFGEGSRLTVL.

With regard to this clone: This may stem from a read error, because a much larger clone lies one nucleotide away. This same CDR3 is encoded by further DNA sequences in the sample. The chain combines TRBV7-9 with TRBJ2-2; D ambiguous. V was clipped by 5 bases and J by 9 bases, with 10 bases between them. This CDR3 has 12 residues. CDR1 and CDR2 (germline): SEHNR, FQNEAQ (reference sequence). CDR3 amino acids: CASSPLLRELFF. CDR3 DNA sequence: TGTGCCAGCAGCCCTCTACTCAGGGAGCTGTTTTTT.